This T cell receptor beta chain was retrieved from a study of blood T cell repertoires in COVID-19. As for the study in general: Spain, Italy and the United States supplied samples that represented acute and convalescent COVID-19. From T cells, B-cell-depleted T cells, or PBMCs came the material, which was cDNA or gDNA.

Data came from immunoSEQ multiplex PCR; TCRdb stores just in-frame clones and leaves some out. The profile shows about 60,000 clones, approximately 90% of them singletons. This CDR3 has 15 residues. The ends were cut back, 4 bases at V and 0 bases at J, with 10 bases in the middle. Germline V CDR1 and CDR2: MNHEY, SMNVEV (reference sequence). The sample consisted of peripheral blood. The rearrangement links TRBV27 to TRBJ2-1; D call uncertain. The clonotype comes from a human donor with active COVID-19. The donor label of this sample is uncertain. The CDR3 DNA reads as TGTGCCAGCAGTTCCCACTCGAGCTCCTACAATGAGCAGTTCTTC. It encodes CASSSHSSSYNEQFF.